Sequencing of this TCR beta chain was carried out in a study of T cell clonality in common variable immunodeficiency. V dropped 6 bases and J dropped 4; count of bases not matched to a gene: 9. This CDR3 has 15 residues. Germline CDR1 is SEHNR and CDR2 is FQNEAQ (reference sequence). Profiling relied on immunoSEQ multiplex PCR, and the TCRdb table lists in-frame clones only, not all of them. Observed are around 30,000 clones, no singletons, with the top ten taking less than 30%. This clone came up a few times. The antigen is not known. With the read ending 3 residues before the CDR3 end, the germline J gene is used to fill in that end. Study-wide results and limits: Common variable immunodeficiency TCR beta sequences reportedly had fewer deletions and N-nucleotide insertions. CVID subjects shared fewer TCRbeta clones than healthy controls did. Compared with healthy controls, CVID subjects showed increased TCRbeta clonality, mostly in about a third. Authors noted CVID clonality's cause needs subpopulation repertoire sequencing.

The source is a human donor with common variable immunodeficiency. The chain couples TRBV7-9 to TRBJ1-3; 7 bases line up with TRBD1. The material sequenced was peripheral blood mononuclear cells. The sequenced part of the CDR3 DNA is TGTGCCAGCAGAAGAGGACAGGCGGACGGAAACACC. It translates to CASRRGQADGNT. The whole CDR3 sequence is CASRRGQADGNTIYF.